These 26 T cell receptor beta chains were sequenced from one sample in a study of T cell changes during pregnancy in multiple sclerosis. Only in-frame clones appear in the TCRdb table, and some are missing; sequencing was by immunoSEQ multiplex PCR. The data show 60,000 or so clones, 85% to 90% seen once. The specimen was peripheral blood from another person, used as feeder cells. The source is a human donor whose cells served as feeder cells for cultures in a pregnancy study.

V gene TRBV28 combines with J gene TRBJ1-2; 8 positions agree with TRBD1. Germline V CDR1 and CDR2: MDHEN, SYDVKM. The CDR3 extends over 14 amino acids. After removal of 2 bases from V and 7 bases from J, the junction contained 6 bases not matched to a gene. CDR3: CASSLEDREAGYTF. The DNA of the CDR3 is TGTGCCAGCAGTTTAGAGGACAGGGAGGCTGGCTACACCTTC.

This chain joins TRBV5-1 and TRBJ2-3, with D perhaps assigned TRBD1 or TRBD2 (5 bases each). V lost 0 bases to trimming and J lost 0 bases, with 8 bases between them. The CDR3 is made up of 15 amino acids. Germline-derived CDR1 and CDR2 are SGHRS and YFSETQ. CDR3 loop: CASSLEGSSTDTQYF. CDR3 in DNA: TGCGCCAGCAGCTTGGAGGGGAGTAGCACAGATACGCAGTATTTT.

The CDR3 coding sequence is TGCGCCAGCAGCTTGTGGACAGGGCCGAACACCGGGGAGCTGTTTTTT. It codes for CASSLWTGPNTGELFF. The V and J genes are TRBV5-1 and TRBJ2-2; 8 nucleotides align to TRBD1. The germline gives CDR1 SGHRS, CDR2 YFSETQ. The CDR3 spans 16 residues. V dropped 1 base and J dropped 0; count of bases not matched to a gene: 2.

The rearrangement joins TRBV2 to TRBJ2-3; D is uncertain. Germline V CDR1 and CDR2: SNHLY, FYNNEI. CDR3 length: 17 amino acids. Trimming took off 1 base at V and 2 bases at J, with 16 bases between the two ends. The CDR3 loop is CASSEEPRPPSTDTQYF. In DNA, the CDR3 is TGTGCCAGCAGTGAAGAGCCCAGGCCTCCCTCCACAGATACGCAGTATTTT.

The rearrangement links TRBV5-1 to TRBJ2-5, with 10 bases lining up with TRBD1. This CDR3 is built from 17 residues. The ends lost 4 bases at V and 2 bases at J; junction bases unmatched: 11. CDR1 is SGHRS, CDR2 YFSETQ, per germline. The CDR3 spells CASSTLPTGGFQETQYF. CDR3 DNA: TGCGCCAGCAGCACACTCCCGACAGGGGGCTTTCAAGAGACCCAGTACTTC.

CDR3 sequence reads: CASSLGGTLGETQYF. CDR3 DNA sequence: TGTGCCAGCAGCTTGGGGGGGACCCTAGGAGAGACCCAGTACTTC. The chain couples TRBV7-2 to TRBJ2-5; 7 bases are a match to TRBD2. This CDR3 contains 15 residues. From germline, CDR1 is SGHTA and CDR2 FQGNSA. With 3 bases clipped from V and 4 bases from J, the junction kept 8 bases outside the gene matches.

This clone was picked up a small number of times. The V call is TRBV15, the J call TRBJ2-7; D is unresolved. V was shortened by 4 bases and J by 2 bases, with 9 bases between the two germline ends. This CDR3 is built from 13 residues. Germline values: CDR1 LNHNV, CDR2 YYDKDF (reference sequence). The CDR3 nucleotides read TGTGCCACCAGCACTGAGAGGACCTACGAGCAGTACTTC. Protein: CATSTERTYEQYF.

The rearrangement links TRBV29-1 to TRBJ2-5, with TRBD2 identical over 10 bases. This CDR3 contains 12 residues. The V and J ends lost 4 bases and 8 bases, in that order; junction bases with no gene match: 4. The germline gives CDR1 SQVTM, CDR2 ANQGSEA. CDR3 sequence (DNA): TGCAGCGTTGGGACTAGCGGCCCCACCCAGTACTTC. Translated: CSVGTSGPTQYF.

The J gene is TRBJ1-1, the V gene TRBV7-2; D ambiguous. V dropped 2 bases and J dropped 5 bases, with 12 bases sitting between them. The germline V gene has CDR1 SGHTA and CDR2 FQGNSA. This CDR3 region has 14 residues. The CDR3 spells CASSLFGVGTEAFF. The CDR3 DNA reads TGTGCCAGCAGCTTATTTGGGGTAGGGACTGAAGCTTTCTTT.

This sequence joins TRBV6-5 and TRBJ2-7; tentatively, D is TRBD2 (6 bases). Trimming removed 4 bases from V and 2 bases from J, with 15 bases in between. Per germline, CDR1 MNHEY and CDR2 SVGAGI. This CDR3 is built from 15 residues. The CDR3 reads CASSSSGTGPYEQYF. In DNA form, the CDR3 reads TGTGCCAGCAGTTCGTCCGGGACTGGTCCCTACGAGCAGTACTTC.

J is TRBJ1-3 and V is TRBV5-6; TRBD1 might be the D (5 bases). The germline V gene encodes CDR1 SGHDT and CDR2 YYEEEE. This CDR3 has 13 amino acids. The V and J ends lost 2 bases and 4 bases respectively, with 7 bases between them. CDR3 bases: TGTGCCAGCAGCTTCGGGGCAGGAAACACCATATATTTT. It is translated as CASSFGAGNTIYF.

The genes are TRBV5-8 and TRBJ1-1; no definite D call. The CDR3 contains 13 residues. V was shortened by 3 bases and J by 7 bases, with 13 bases between the two germline ends. Germline-derived CDR1 and CDR2 are SGHTS and YDEGEE. DNA for the CDR3: TGTGCCAGCAGCTATCAAGGCACCCGTGAAGCTTTCTTT. It yields the protein CASSYQGTREAFF.

This clone was seen once. V and J are TRBV4-3 and TRBJ2-7; D may be TRBD1 (6 bases). The CDR3 is 14 residues long. V was pared by 0 bases and J by 1 base, with 7 bases between. Germline CDR1 and CDR2: LGHNA and YSLEER. Here the CDR3 reads CASSQDQGSYEQYF. The CDR3 DNA reads TGCGCCAGCAGCCAAGATCAGGGGTCCTACGAGCAGTACTTC.

V and J are TRBV6-6 and TRBJ2-1; TRBD1 agrees at 9 bases. This CDR3 comprises 14 residues. The V gene's germline CDR1 is MNHNY and CDR2 SVGAGI (reference sequence). The junction had 7 bases not matched to a gene; V was cut back by 6 bases and J by 7 bases. CDR3 nucleotides: TGTGCCAGCAGAGACCCCGGGACAGGGAATGAGCAGTTCTTC. It specifies CASRDPGTGNEQFF.

The rearrangement joins TRBV4-2 to TRBJ2-7, with 12 bases lining up with TRBD2. Germline CDR1 reads LGHNA; CDR2 reads YNFKEQ. The CDR3 contains 14 residues. The trim removed 3 bases at V and 6 bases at J, leaving 3 bases unmatched. The CDR3: CASSHLAGGFEQYF. CDR3 nucleotides: TGTGCCAGCAGCCACCTAGCGGGGGGGTTCGAGCAGTACTTC.

J is TRBJ1-1 and V is TRBV11-2, with 9 bases lining up with TRBD1. This CDR3 contains 15 residues. With V trimmed by 1 base and J by 0 bases, 0 bases remained unmatched. CDR1 and CDR2 (germline): SGHAT, FQNNGV. CDR3 in amino acids: CASSLGTGVNTEAFF. The CDR3 coding sequence is TGTGCCAGCAGCTTAGGGACAGGGGTGAACACTGAAGCTTTCTTT.

V gene TRBV7-2 combines with J gene TRBJ2-1; TRBD2 agrees at 13 bases. Germline V gives CDR1 SGHTA, CDR2 FQGNSA. There are 17 residues in the CDR3. The trim removed 4 bases at V and 7 bases at J, leaving 10 bases unmatched. CDR3 region: CASSSLKLAGGLNEQFF. The CDR3 DNA reads TGTGCCAGCAGCTCCTTAAAACTAGCGGGAGGGCTAAATGAGCAGTTCTTC.

CDR3 region: CASSQYPDTQYF. CDR3 in DNA: TGCGCCAGCAGCCAGTACCCCGATACGCAGTATTTT. V and J are TRBV4-3 and TRBJ2-3; D ambiguous. Germline CDR1 is LGHNA and CDR2 is YSLEER. Trimming took off 3 bases at V and 6 bases at J, with 7 bases between the two ends. This CDR3 contains 12 residues.

This clone came up once. V usage is TRBV27 and J usage is TRBJ1-1; D possibly corresponds to TRBD1 (5 bases). Germline CDR1 reads MNHEY; CDR2 reads SMNVEV (reference sequence). Trimming cost V 6 bases and J 1 base, with 12 bases left between them. CDR3 length equals 14 residues. CDR3: CASRVTATNTEAFF. The CDR3 nucleotides are TGTGCCAGCAGAGTGACAGCGACGAACACTGAAGCTTTCTTT.

This sequence joins TRBV6-9 and TRBJ1-1, with D possibly TRBD1 on 6 matching bases. CDR3 length: 14 amino acids. Germline V gives CDR1 MNHGY, CDR2 SVAAGI. V lost 4 bases and J 1 base, leaving 10 bases between the germline ends. The CDR3 DNA sequence: TGTGCCAGCAGTTGGCCGACAGGGAACACTGAAGCTTTCTTT. Its translation: CASSWPTGNTEAFF.

This chain connects TRBV4-2 to TRBJ2-5, with D unclear. This CDR3 region has 15 residues. The germline V gene has CDR1 LGHNA and CDR2 YNFKEQ. Trimming cost V 1 base and J 3 bases, with 12 bases left between them. This CDR3 is CASSQGAAFEETQYF. CDR3 sequence (DNA): TGTGCCAGCAGCCAAGGGGCGGCCTTCGAAGAGACCCAGTACTTC.

V is TRBV2 and J is TRBJ2-5; TRBD1 matches 7 bases. The CDR3 contains 16 residues. Germline V lookup: CDR1 SNHLY, CDR2 FYNNEI. V gave up 1 base and J gave up 0 bases; unmatched junction bases: 5. The CDR3 sequence is CASSEDRGLHQETQYF. The CDR3 coding sequence is TGTGCCAGCAGTGAAGACAGGGGCCTACACCAAGAGACCCAGTACTTC.

V and J are TRBV9 and TRBJ1-5, with D perhaps TRBD1 (5 bases). This CDR3 region has 15 residues. Germline CDR1 and CDR2: SGDLS and YYNGEE. V gave up 5 bases and J gave up 2 bases, with 14 bases separating them. The CDR3 sequence is CASSGGREGNQPQHF. As DNA, the CDR3 is TGTGCCAGCAGTGGGGGGAGGGAAGGCAATCAGCCCCAGCATTTT.

V gene TRBV6-5 combines with J gene TRBJ1-1, with 9 bases identical to TRBD1. V lost 2 bases, J lost 10 bases, and 5 bases stayed unmatched. Germline V gives CDR1 MNHEY, CDR2 SVGAGI. There are 13 residues in the CDR3. The CDR3, as DNA: TGTGCCAGCAGTTACGGGACAGGGCGGGGAGCTTTCTTT. Amino acids: CASSYGTGRGAFF.

This rearrangement joins TRBV7-2 to TRBJ2-2; TRBD2 matches at 7 bases. Trimming took 6 bases from V and 4 from J; bases not matched to a gene: 11. The CDR3 covers 16 residues. Germline-derived CDR1 and CDR2 are SGHTA and FQGNSA. The CDR3 DNA is TGTGCCAGCAGGCCGAACTTAGCGGGTTCCACCGGGGAGCTGTTTTTT. Translating it yields CASRPNLAGSTGELFF.

V and J are TRBV15 and TRBJ2-3, with no clear D. V was shortened by 4 bases and J by 3 bases, with 5 bases between the two germline ends. The CDR3 sequence is 12 residues long. CDR1 is LNHNV and CDR2 is YYDKDF in the germline V gene (reference sequence). The DNA for the CDR3 is TGTGCCACCAGCATCAGTACAGATACGCAGTATTTT. Translated, it gives CATSISTDTQYF. Full variable domain (missing parts from reference TRBV15 and TRBJ2-3): DAMVIQNPRYQVTQFGKPVTLSCSQTLNHNVMYWYQQKSSQAPKLLFHYYDKDFNNEADTPDNFQSRRPNTSFCFLDIRSPGLGDTAMYLCATSISTDTQYFGPGTRLTVL.